The entry below describes one TCR beta chain. The antigen remains unidentified. The data originate from a study of molecular identifiers for immune sequencing clone quantification. In the sort, naive CD8 T cells were defined as CD8+CD4-CCR7+CD45RA+. V shed 3 bases and J shed 8 bases, with 2 bases lying between them. CDR1 and CDR2 from the germline V gene are SEHNR and FQNEAQ (reference sequence). The CDR3 runs to 10 residues. General study findings and limits: Over 99% of effector molecules, but under 1% in naive cells, were held by clones with more than 20 RNA copies.

Via MiXCR, TCRdb re-called the PCR reads, giving one row per CDR3 protein. The repertoire includes fewer than 8,500 distinct CDR3 sequences, about 30% of them detected once, and roughly 7.2% sits in the top ten. The J gene is TRBJ2-1, the V gene TRBV7-9, with D unclear. What was sequenced was naive CD8+ T cells from blood, with Jurkat cell RNA spiked in. Subset meaning: FACS-sorted CD8+CD4-CCR7+CD45RA+ naive T cells. The sequence derives from a human donor in good health. Some libraries in this study had Jurkat cell RNA spiked in. The CDR3 region has the DNA TGTGCCAGCAGCTTTGATGAGCAGTTCTTC. It encodes CASSFDEQFF.